The clone carrying this TCR beta chain was recorded a few times. No antigen is known for it. The entry originates in a study of T-cell reconstitution after alpha-beta-depleted transplantation in children. Study-level findings and limits: The origin of alpha-beta T cells about two months after transplant was reportedly several hundred expanded graft clones. Some patients' high day-60 TCRbeta diversity was traced to surviving recipient T cells and thymic progenitors. T cells produced anew were the main source of T-cell counts and diversity one year after transplant.

Per the germline V gene, CDR1 is SEHNR and CDR2 is FQNEAQ (reference sequence). After removal of 5 bases from V and 2 bases from J, the junction contained 5 bases not matched to a gene. This CDR3 is built from 14 residues. A library of TCRbeta sequences, prepared with unique molecular identifiers, was generated. TCRdb passed the PCR reads through MiXCR, listing each CDR3 protein once. The sample lists 250,000 to 400,000 distinct CDR3 sequences, about a quarter seen once, with roughly 9.7% in the top ten. The chain couples TRBV7-9 to TRBJ2-7; 8 nucleotides match TRBD1. Specimen: PBMCs, mostly from graft donor cells, collected 180 days after TCRalphabeta/CD19-depleted stem cell transplant. The sequence came from a male patient between 5 and 17 years old who had a stem cell transplant for acute lymphoblastic leukemia, so the T cells may come from the graft donor. The CDR3 reads CASSPTGAPYEQYF. Here the CDR3 DNA reads TGTGCCAGCAGCCCGACAGGGGCGCCCTACGAGCAGTACTTC.